The 10 T cell receptor beta chains below all came from one sample that was sequenced in a study of cytomegalovirus exposure and HLA in healthy donors (dated by TCRdb to about 2017). Preparation of the library involved the immunoSEQ multiplex PCR assay. For the multiplex PCR, a mixture combining 60 forward primers for TCR Vbeta segments and 13 reverse primers for TCR Jbeta segments was used. The table was pulled from immuneACCESS by TCRdb, which kept in-frame rearrangements only. Such tables lose some clones; where checked, under half of the loss comes from unresolved V genes, and the rest has no known cause. This sample holds 150,000 to 200,000 clones; around 82% were observed only once. The ten largest clones add up to around 10% of the sample. Sequencing was done on a sample of PBMCs. The receptors were gathered from a man aged 45-60 years in good health and CMV-seropositive.

This clone was observed a few times. At the DNA level, this CDR3 is encoded by other sequences in the same sample as well. This chain joins TRBV19 and TRBJ2-7; 10 bases align to TRBD2. The V gene end was trimmed by 7 bases and the J gene end by 2 bases; junction bases not matched to a gene: 14. This CDR3 contains 17 residues. Germline CDR1 and CDR2: LNHDA and SQIVND (reference sequence). For the CDR3, the DNA is TGTGCCAGTACGGGTGGAAGCGGGAGGGGCCTTCCCTACGAGCAGTACTTC. It yields the protein CASTGGSGRGLPYEQYF.

The gene calls are TRBV29-1 and TRBJ2-3; D is undetermined. CDR1 is SQVTM and CDR2 is ANQGSEA in the germline V gene. Deletions cut 5 bases from V and 3 bases from J, with 15 bases between. There are 14 residues in the CDR3. This chain's CDR3 is CSVNRILETDTQYF. The DNA of the CDR3 is TGCAGCGTTAATAGAATTTTAGAGACAGATACGCAGTATTTT.

The CDR3 DNA reads as TGTGCCAGCAGTTACTCGGCTTTCTCTGGAAACACCATATATTTT. This gives the protein CASSYSAFSGNTIYF. The chain joins TRBV6-5 to TRBJ1-3; D unresolved. From germline, CDR1 is MNHEY and CDR2 SVGAGI. V was trimmed by 0 bases and J by 0 bases, leaving 6 bases between them. This CDR3 comprises 15 residues.

The genes are TRBV27 and TRBJ1-1, with D tentatively TRBD1 (6 bases). CDR1 is MNHEY, CDR2 SMNVEV, per germline (reference sequence). V lost 0 bases, J lost 4 bases, and 9 bases lay in between. The CDR3 runs 14 residues. This CDR3 reads CASSLSGAGTEAFF. CDR3 nucleotides: TGTGCCAGCAGTTTATCGGGGGCCGGCACTGAAGCTTTCTTT.

This clone has only a few counts. The chain combines TRBV19 with TRBJ2-1; D is perhaps TRBD2 (5 bases). Deletions cut 7 bases from V and 0 bases from J, with 10 bases between. The CDR3 loop spans 14 amino acids. Germline lookup yields CDR1 LNHDA and CDR2 SQIVND (reference sequence). This CDR3 reads CASNDAGSYNEQFF. DNA for the CDR3: TGTGCCAGTAATGATGCGGGCTCCTACAATGAGCAGTTCTTC.

This clone occurred a few times. The chain employs TRBV4-3 and TRBJ1-6, with 10 bases identical to TRBD1. J was trimmed by 10 bases and V by 0 bases; bases with no gene match: 3. Germline-derived CDR1 and CDR2 are LGHNA and YSLEER. The CDR3 runs 15 residues. This CDR3 reads CASSQDDRGPSPLHF. The DNA of the CDR3 is TGCGCCAGCAGCCAAGATGACAGGGGGCCCTCACCCCTCCACTTT.

The rearrangement links TRBV9 to TRBJ2-5; 9 bases are shared with TRBD2. Germline V gene data show CDR1 as SGDLS and CDR2 as YYNGEE. The CDR3 length is 15 residues. J lost 7 bases, V lost 3 bases, and 10 bases had no gene match. The chain's CDR3 is CASSATDGGGVTQYF. In nucleotides, the CDR3 is TGTGCCAGCAGCGCGACGGATGGCGGGGGGGTGACCCAGTACTTC.

This rearrangement joins TRBV9 to TRBJ1-4, with D perhaps TRBD1 (5 bases). This CDR3 comprises 14 residues. The germline V gene encodes CDR1 SGDLS and CDR2 YYNGEE. The V gene lost 0 bases and the J gene lost 8 bases, with 11 bases spanning the gap. This chain's CDR3 is CASSVGGDREKLFF. In DNA form, the CDR3 reads TGTGCCAGCAGCGTAGGCGGGGACCGGGAAAAACTGTTTTTT.

The gene calls are TRBV4-3 and TRBJ2-3, with D unclear. V lost 4 bases to trimming and J lost 0 bases, with 8 bases between them. CDR1 is LGHNA and CDR2 is YSLEER in the germline V gene. The CDR3 has 14 residues. This chain's CDR3 is CASSRSISTDTQYF. CDR3 coding DNA: TGCGCCAGCAGCCGCAGTATAAGCACAGATACGCAGTATTTT.

The count of this clone is one. The chain recombines TRBV5-6 with TRBJ2-5; no firm D call. Per the germline V gene, CDR1 is SGHDT and CDR2 is YYEEEE. The length of the CDR3 is 11 residues. V was pared by 1 base and J by 5 bases, with 3 bases between. The CDR3 loop reads CASSLYETQYF. The CDR3 nucleotides are TGTGCCAGCAGCTTGTATGAGACCCAGTACTTC.